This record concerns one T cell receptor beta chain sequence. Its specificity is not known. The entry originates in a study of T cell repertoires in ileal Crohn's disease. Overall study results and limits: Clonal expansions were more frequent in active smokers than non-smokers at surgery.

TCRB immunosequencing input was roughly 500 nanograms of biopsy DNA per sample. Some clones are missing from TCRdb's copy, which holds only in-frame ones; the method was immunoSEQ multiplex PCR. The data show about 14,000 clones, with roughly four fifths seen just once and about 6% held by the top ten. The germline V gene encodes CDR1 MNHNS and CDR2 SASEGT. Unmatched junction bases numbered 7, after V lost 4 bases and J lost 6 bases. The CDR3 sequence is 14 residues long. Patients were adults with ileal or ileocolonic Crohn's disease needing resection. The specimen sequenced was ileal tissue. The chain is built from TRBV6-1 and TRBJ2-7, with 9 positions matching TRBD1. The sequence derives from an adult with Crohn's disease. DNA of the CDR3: TGTGCCAGCAGTGCCTCGGGACAGGGTTCCGAGCAGTACTTC. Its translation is CASSASGQGSEQYF.